These 12 T cell receptor beta chains originate from one sample sequenced in a study of cytomegalovirus exposure and HLA in healthy donors. 60 Vbeta and 13 Jbeta primers were used in PCR. Sequencing used immunoSEQ multiplex PCR; TCRdb keeps in-frame clones, though not all of them. The profile shows approximately 190,000 clones, approximately 86% of them singletons. Sample: PBMCs. These receptors were obtained from a boy aged 2 to 10 in good health and CMV-seronegative.

The chain carries TRBV28 and TRBJ2-7; 8 nucleotides line up with TRBD1. V dropped 6 bases and J dropped 2; count of bases not matched to a gene: 3. Germline assignment: CDR1 MDHEN and CDR2 SYDVKM. The CDR3 has 13 amino acids. The CDR3 sequence: CASSGDRTYEQYF. In DNA form, the CDR3 reads TGTGCCAGCAGCGGGGACAGGACCTACGAGCAGTACTTC.

V usage is TRBV30 and J usage is TRBJ1-4; 10 bases are a match to TRBD1. With V trimmed by 8 bases and J by 8 bases, 8 bases remained unmatched. CDR3 length: 13 residues. Germline CDR1 GTSNPN, CDR2 SVGIG (reference sequence). The CDR3 here is CAGTGTGAEKLFF. The CDR3 DNA follows: TGTGCCGGGACCGGGACAGGGGCCGAAAAACTGTTTTTT.

V usage is TRBV5-4 and J usage is TRBJ1-6; D gene uncertain. Germline V gene sequence: CDR1 SGHNT, CDR2 YYREEE (reference sequence). The CDR3 spans 13 residues. Trimming took 0 bases from V and 9 from J, leaving 7 bases between them. This CDR3 reads CASSLEMRSPLHF. CDR3 sequence (DNA): TGTGCCAGCAGCTTGGAAATGCGTTCACCCCTCCACTTT. Supplemented by reference TRBV5-4 and TRBJ1-6, the full variable domain reads ETGVTQSPTHLIKTRGQQVTLRCSSQSGHNTVSWYQQALGQGPQFIFQYYREEENGRGNFPPRFSGLQFPNYSSELNVNALELDDSALYLCASSLEMRSPLHFGNGTRLTVT.

This chain connects TRBV27 to TRBJ2-1; 8 bases fit TRBD2. The trim removed 2 bases at V and 2 bases at J, leaving 2 bases unmatched. Germline V gene lookup returns CDR1 MNHEY and CDR2 SMNVEV (reference sequence). CDR3 size: 15 residues. The CDR3 loop is CASSLTGGPYNEQFF. The CDR3 nucleotides read TGTGCCAGCAGTTTAACGGGGGGGCCCTACAATGAGCAGTTCTTC.

The rearrangement uses TRBV6-1 and TRBJ2-3, with 9 bases fitting TRBD1. The junction had 7 bases not matched to a gene; V was cut back by 6 bases and J by 6 bases. Germline V gene lookup returns CDR1 MNHNS and CDR2 SASEGT. The CDR3 contains 14 residues. The CDR3 region has the DNA TGTGCCAGCAGCGGGACAGGGTCCTTGGATACGCAGTATTTT. It is translated as CASSGTGSLDTQYF.

V usage is TRBV2 and J usage is TRBJ2-5, with 9 positions matching TRBD2. The CDR3 contains 15 residues. V lost 6 bases to trimming and J lost 5 bases; unmatched junction nucleotides: 10. Germline lookup yields CDR1 SNHLY and CDR2 FYNNEI. The CDR3 DNA reads as TGTGCCAGCAGGAGAAGACTAGCGGAGGGGGAGACCCAGTACTTC. Translation: CASRRRLAEGETQYF. Filled out from reference TRBV2 and TRBJ2-5, the complete variable domain reads EPEVTQTPSHQVTQMGQEVILRCVPISNHLYFYWYRQILGQKVEFLVSFYNNEISEKSEIFDDQFSVERPDGSNFTLKIRSTKLEDSAMYFCASRRRLAEGETQYFGPGTRLLVL.

The chain is built from TRBV6-6 and TRBJ1-2; TRBD1 aligns across 7 bases. In germline, CDR1 is MNHNY, CDR2 SVGAGI (reference sequence). The CDR3 has 13 residues. V shed 7 bases, J shed 3 bases, and the junction held 5 bases outside the gene matches. CDR3: CASKGDRDYGYTF. The DNA for the CDR3 is TGTGCCAGCAAAGGGGACAGAGACTATGGCTACACCTTC.

The V and J genes are TRBV11-2 and TRBJ2-7; 8 bases map to TRBD2. CDR1 and CDR2 (germline): SGHAT, FQNNGV. This CDR3 is built from 15 residues. Losses at the gene ends were 4 bases for V and 2 bases for J; bases not matched to a gene: 7. The CDR3 region has the DNA TGTGCCAGCAGCTCGACTAGCGTAGGTACCTACGAGCAGTACTTC. Translated, it gives CASSSTSVGTYEQYF.

V and J are TRBV9 and TRBJ2-3; D unclear. The CDR3 consists of 16 residues. V dropped 0 bases and J dropped 1 base, with 12 bases sitting between them. In germline, CDR1 is SGDLS, CDR2 YYNGEE. The CDR3 DNA reads TGTGCCAGCAGCGTAGTTCCTAGAGCACGCACAGATACGCAGTATTTT. This encodes CASSVVPRARTDTQYF.

This clone was seen only a few times. The gene calls are TRBV6-1 and TRBJ2-7; maybe TRBD2 (6 bases). The CDR3 runs to 15 residues. Trimming took off 3 bases at V and 5 bases at J, with 17 bases between the two ends. In germline, CDR1 is MNHNS, CDR2 SASEGT. CDR3 DNA: TGTGCCAGCAGTGACTCAAGGAGGGTTGATAACGAGCAGTACTTC. Residues: CASSDSRRVDNEQYF.

This clone has only one observation. The rearrangement links TRBV2 to TRBJ2-3; TRBD2 matches at 7 bases. The CDR3 has 14 amino acids. Germline V gene sequence: CDR1 SNHLY, CDR2 FYNNEI. V lost 7 bases, J lost 4 bases, and 8 bases stayed unmatched. DNA for the CDR3: TGTGCCAGCAACAGACGAGCGGGATCAGATACGCAGTATTTT. Translated: CASNRRAGSDTQYF.

This clone has just one count. V usage is TRBV9 and J usage is TRBJ1-1; no firm D call. Per germline, CDR1 SGDLS and CDR2 YYNGEE. The CDR3 loop spans 13 amino acids. Trimming took off 0 bases at V and 1 base at J, with 4 bases between the two ends. The CDR3, as DNA: TGTGCCAGCAGCGTAGCCGGGAACACTGAAGCTTTCTTT. It is translated as CASSVAGNTEAFF.